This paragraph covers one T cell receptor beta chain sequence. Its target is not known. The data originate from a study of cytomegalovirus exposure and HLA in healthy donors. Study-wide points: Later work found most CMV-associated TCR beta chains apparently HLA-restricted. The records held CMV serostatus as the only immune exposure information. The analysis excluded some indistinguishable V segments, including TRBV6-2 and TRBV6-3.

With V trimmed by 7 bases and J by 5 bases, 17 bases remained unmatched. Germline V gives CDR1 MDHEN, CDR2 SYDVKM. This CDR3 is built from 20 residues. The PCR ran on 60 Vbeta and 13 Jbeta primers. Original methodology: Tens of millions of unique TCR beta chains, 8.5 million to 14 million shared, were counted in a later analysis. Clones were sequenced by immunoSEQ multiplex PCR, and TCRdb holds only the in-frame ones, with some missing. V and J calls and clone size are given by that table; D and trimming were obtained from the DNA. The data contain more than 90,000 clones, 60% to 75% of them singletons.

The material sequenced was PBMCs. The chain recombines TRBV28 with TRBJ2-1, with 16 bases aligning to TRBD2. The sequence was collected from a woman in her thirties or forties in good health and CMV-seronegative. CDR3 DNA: TGTGCCAGCACTCCCGGACGCGGGACTAGCGGGAGGGCGCGAAACAATGAGCAGTTCTTC. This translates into CASTPGRGTSGRARNNEQFF.